This record covers a single T cell receptor beta chain. The antigen remains unidentified. This entry comes from a study of T cells in localized non-small cell lung cancer. Overall study findings and caveats: Greater blood T cell density accompanied longer overall survival. There was higher T cell clonality in uninvolved adjacent lung than in tumor, and it was highest there. Researchers found a median approximately 60 of the top 100 tumor clones in adjacent lung.

TCRdb's copy holds only in-frame clones and misses some; the assay was immunoSEQ multiplex PCR. The sample has 20,000 to 25,000 clones, approximately 86% seen once; the top ten hold 20% to 25%. The CDR3 is made up of 14 amino acids. V was shortened by 2 bases and J by 2 bases, with 9 bases between the two germline ends. The germline V gene has CDR1 MNHEY and CDR2 SVGAGI. The material was PBMCs, obtained before any cancer treatment. This receptor was taken from a man aged 35-69 years with stage II squamous cell lung carcinoma. The V gene is TRBV6-5, the J gene TRBJ1-2; D uncertain. The CDR3 DNA reads as TGTGCCAGCAGTTACGGATTGGGGAACTATGGCTACACCTTC. It yields the protein CASSYGLGNYGYTF.